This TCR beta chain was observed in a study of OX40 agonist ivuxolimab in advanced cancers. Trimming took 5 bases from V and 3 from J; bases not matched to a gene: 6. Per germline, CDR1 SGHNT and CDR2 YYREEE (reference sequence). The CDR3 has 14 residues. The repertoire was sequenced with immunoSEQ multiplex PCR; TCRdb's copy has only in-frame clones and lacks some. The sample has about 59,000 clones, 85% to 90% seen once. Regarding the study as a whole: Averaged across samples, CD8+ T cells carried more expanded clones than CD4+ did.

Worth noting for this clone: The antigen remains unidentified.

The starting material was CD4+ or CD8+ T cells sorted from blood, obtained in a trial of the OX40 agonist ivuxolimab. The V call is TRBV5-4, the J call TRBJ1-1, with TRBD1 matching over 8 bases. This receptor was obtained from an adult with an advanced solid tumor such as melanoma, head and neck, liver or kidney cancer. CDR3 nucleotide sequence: TGTGCCAGCAGTCGGGACAGGTCGGACACTGAAGCTTTCTTT. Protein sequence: CASSRDRSDTEAFF.